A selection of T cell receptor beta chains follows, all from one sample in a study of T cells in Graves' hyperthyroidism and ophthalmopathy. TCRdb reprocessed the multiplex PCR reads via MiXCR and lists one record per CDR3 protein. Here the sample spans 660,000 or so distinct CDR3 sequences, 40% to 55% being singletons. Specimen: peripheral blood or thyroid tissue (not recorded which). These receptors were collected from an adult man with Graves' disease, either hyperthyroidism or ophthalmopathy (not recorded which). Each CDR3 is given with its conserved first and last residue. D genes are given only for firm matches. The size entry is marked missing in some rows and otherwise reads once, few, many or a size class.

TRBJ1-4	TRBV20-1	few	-	CSAMGATNEKLFF	TGCAGTGCTATGGGGGCAACTAATGAAAAACTGTTTTTT
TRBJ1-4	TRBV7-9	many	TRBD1	CASRRTGSSGEKLFF	TGTGCCAGCAGACGGACAGGGTCCTCTGGTGAAAAACTGTTTTTT
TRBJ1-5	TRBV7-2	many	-	CASSLAGQMGNQPQHF	TGTGCCAGCAGCTTAGCGGGGCAGATGGGCAATCAGCCCCAGCATTTT
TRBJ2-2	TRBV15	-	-	CATSRDRPQTGELFF	TGTGCCACCAGCAGAGATCGCCCACAGACCGGGGAGCTGTTTTTT
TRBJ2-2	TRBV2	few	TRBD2	CASRASGGAGELFF	TGTGCCAGCAGGGCTAGCGGGGGAGCCGGGGAGCTGTTTTTT
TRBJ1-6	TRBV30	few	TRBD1	CACLTGGNSPLHF	TGTGCCTGCCTGACAGGGGGCAATTCACCCCTCCACTTT
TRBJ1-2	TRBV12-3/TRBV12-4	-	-	CASSRSQGASGCTF	TGTGCCAGCAGTAGAAGTCAGGGCGCTAGTGGCTGCACCTTC
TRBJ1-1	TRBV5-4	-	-	CASSLGPPQNTEAFF	TGTGCCAGCAGCTTAGGCCCGCCTCAGAACACTGAAGCTTTCTTT
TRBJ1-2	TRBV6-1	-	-	CASSDPGHGYTF	TGTGCCAGCAGTGACCCAGGGCATGGCTACACCTTC
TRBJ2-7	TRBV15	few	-	CATSRGTYHEQYF	TGTGCCACCAGCAGAGGGACTTACCACGAGCAGTACTTC
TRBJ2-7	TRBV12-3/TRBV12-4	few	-	CASRMTGPYEQYF	TGTGCCAGCAGGATGACCGGCCCCTACGAGCAGTACTTC
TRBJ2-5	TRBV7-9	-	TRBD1	CASSFRDRGHRTETQYF	TGTGCCAGCAGCTTCCGGGACAGGGGGCATCGGACAGAGACCCAGTACTTC
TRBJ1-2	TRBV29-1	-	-	CSEIDVVTDRYGYTF	TGCAGCGAAATCGACGTCGTTACAGACCGCTATGGCTACACCTTC
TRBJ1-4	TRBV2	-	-	CARRGGNEKLFF	TGTGCCCGGAGGGGGGGTAATGAAAAACTGTTTTTT
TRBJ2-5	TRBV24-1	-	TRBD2	CASSPLSGRAQYF	TGTGCCAGCAGCCCTCTTAGCGGGAGGGCCCAGTACTTC
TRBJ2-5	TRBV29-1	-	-	CSVVAQMAETQYF	TGCAGCGTTGTTGCACAGATGGCGGAGACCCAGTACTTC
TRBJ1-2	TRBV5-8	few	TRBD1	CASSYGTGSYGYTF	TGTGCCAGCAGCTACGGGACAGGGAGCTATGGCTACACCTTC
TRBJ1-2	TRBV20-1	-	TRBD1	CSAGDRGDGYTF	TGCAGTGCTGGGGACAGGGGAGATGGCTACACCTTC
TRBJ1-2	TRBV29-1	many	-	CSVEGRHNGYTF	TGCAGCGTTGAAGGCCGGCATAATGGCTACACCTTC
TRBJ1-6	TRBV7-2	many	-	CASSLAGPSYSPLHF	TGTGCCAGCAGCTTAGCAGGGCCGTCTTATTCACCCCTCCACTTT
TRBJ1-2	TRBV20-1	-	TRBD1	CSATQGANYGYTF	TGCAGTGCTACACAGGGGGCGAACTATGGCTACACCTTC
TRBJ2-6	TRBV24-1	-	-	CATSDRGTGANVLTF	TGTGCCACCAGTGACCGCGGGACAGGGGCCAACGTCCTGACTTTC
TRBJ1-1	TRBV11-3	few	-	CASSQRIGNTEAFF	TGTGCCAGCAGCCAAAGGATAGGGAACACTGAAGCTTTCTTT
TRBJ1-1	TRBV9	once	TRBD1	CANSGDRGSTNTEAFF	TGTGCCAACAGCGGGGACAGGGGCAGCACGAACACTGAAGCTTTCTTT
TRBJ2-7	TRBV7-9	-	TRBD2	CASSFGTSSEQYF	TGTGCCAGCAGCTTCGGGACTAGCAGCGAGCAGTACTTC
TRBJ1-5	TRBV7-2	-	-	CASSTRDKVNQPQHF	TGTGCCAGCAGCACCCGGGACAAAGTTAATCAGCCCCAGCATTTT
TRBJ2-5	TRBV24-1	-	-	CATSDPGRETQYF	TGTGCCACCAGTGACCCAGGCAGGGAGACCCAGTACTTC
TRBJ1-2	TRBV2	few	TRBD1	CASSFTRTGEYGYTF	TGTGCCAGCAGTTTCACCCGGACAGGGGAGTATGGCTACACCTTC
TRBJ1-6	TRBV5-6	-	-	CASSFDRLDLSPLHF	TGTGCCAGCAGCTTTGACAGGCTCGATCTTTCACCCCTCCACTTT